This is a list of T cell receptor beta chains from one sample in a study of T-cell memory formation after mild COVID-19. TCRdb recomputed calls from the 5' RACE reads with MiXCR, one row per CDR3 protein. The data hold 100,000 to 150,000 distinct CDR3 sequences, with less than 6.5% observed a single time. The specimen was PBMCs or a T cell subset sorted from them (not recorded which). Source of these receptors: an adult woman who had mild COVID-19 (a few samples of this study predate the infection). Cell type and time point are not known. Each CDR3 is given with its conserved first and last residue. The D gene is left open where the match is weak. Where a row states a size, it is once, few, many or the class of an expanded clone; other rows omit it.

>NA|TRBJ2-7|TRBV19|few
TGTGCCAGTAGTGCCGGGGGTTTGGCGGGCGACTCCTACGAGCAGTACTTC
CASSAGGLAGDSYEQYF
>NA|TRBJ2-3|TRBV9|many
TGTGCCAGCAGCGTAGGCCCTAGCACAGATACGCAGTATTTT
CASSVGPSTDTQYF
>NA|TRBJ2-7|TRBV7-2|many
TGTGCCAGCAGCCTTCTAGGCCGAGGGCTGAGTGAGCAGTACTTC
CASSLLGRGLSEQYF
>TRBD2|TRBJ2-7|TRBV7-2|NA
TGTGCCAGCAGCTTAGGGGAAGTGACTAGCGGGAACTACGAGCAGTACTTC
CASSLGEVTSGNYEQYF
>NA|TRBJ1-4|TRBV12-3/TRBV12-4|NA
TGTGCCAGCAGTTTATCTGGAAAAGGTGAATTT
CASSLSGKGEF
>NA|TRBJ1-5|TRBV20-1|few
TGCAGTGCTAGAGATTCGGGGGGACAAAGGGTCTATCAGCCCCAGCATTTT
CSARDSGGQRVYQPQHF
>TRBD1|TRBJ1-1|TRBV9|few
TGTGCCAGCAGCCTCGGGACAGGGGGGGGCACTGAAGCTTTCTTT
CASSLGTGGGTEAFF
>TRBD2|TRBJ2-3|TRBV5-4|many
TGTGCCAGCAGCTTAGCCCAGCTGGGAGGGGGCACAGATACGCAGTATTTT
CASSLAQLGGGTDTQYF
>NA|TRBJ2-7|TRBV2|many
TGTGCCAGCAGTGAGAAGCTATCGATTATCTACGAGCAGTACTTC
CASSEKLSIIYEQYF
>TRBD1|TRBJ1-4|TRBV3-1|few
TGTGCCAGCAGCCAACCCGGACAGGGCCCCAATGAAAAACTGTTTTTT
CASSQPGQGPNEKLFF
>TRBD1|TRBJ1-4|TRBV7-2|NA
TGTGCCAGCAGCCCATCTACAGGGGGAAGGGAAAAACTGTTTTTT
CASSPSTGGREKLFF
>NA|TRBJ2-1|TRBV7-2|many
TGTGCCAGCAGCTTCAGGCAGACCTACAATGAGCAGTTCTTC
CASSFRQTYNEQFF
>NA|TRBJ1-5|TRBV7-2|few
TGTGCCAGCAGCTTAGGGGATGTGGAGCCCCAGCATTTT
CASSLGDVEPQHF
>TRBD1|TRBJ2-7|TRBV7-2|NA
TGTGCCAGCAGCTTTCGGACAGGGCGCCACGAGCAGTACTTC
CASSFRTGRHEQYF
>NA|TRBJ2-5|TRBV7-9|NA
TGTGCCAGCAGCCCACGACTAGTGGGGGGAGAGACCCAGTACTTC
CASSPRLVGGETQYF
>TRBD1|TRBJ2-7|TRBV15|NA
TGTGCCACCAGCAGAGAACAGGGGACCTCCTACGAGCAGTACTTC
CATSREQGTSYEQYF
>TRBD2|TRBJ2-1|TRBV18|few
TGTGCCAGCTCACCCAACCTAGCGGGAGGGCCGGGTGAGCAGTTCTTC
CASSPNLAGGPGEQFF
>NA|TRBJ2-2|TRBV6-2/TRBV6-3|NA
TGTGCCAGCAGTAGAAGGACGGAGAACACCGGGGAGCTGTTTTTT
CASSRRTENTGELFF
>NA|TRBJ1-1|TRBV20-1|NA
TGCAGTGCCGGGTCGGCAGTGAACACTGAAGCTTTCTTT
CSAGSAVNTEAFF
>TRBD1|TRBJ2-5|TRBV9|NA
TGTGCCAGCAGCTTACAGGGGGCGTTGGGAGAGACCCAGTACTTC
CASSLQGALGETQYF
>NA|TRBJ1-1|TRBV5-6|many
TGTGCCAGCAGCTGGGCAAGGATGAACACTGAAGCTTTCTTT
CASSWARMNTEAFF
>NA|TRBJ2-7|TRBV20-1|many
TGCAGTGCTATCCAACAGGAGTTGGTGACCTACGAGCAGTACTTC
CSAIQQELVTYEQYF
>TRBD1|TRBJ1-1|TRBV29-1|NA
TGCAGCGTTTACCAGGGGGCGCGGACTGAAGCTTTCTTT
CSVYQGARTEAFF
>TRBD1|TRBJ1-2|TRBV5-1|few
TGCGCCAGCAGCCCGGGGACAGGGGGCGGCTACACCTTC
CASSPGTGGGYTF
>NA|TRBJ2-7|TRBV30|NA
TGTGCCTGGAGTCTGCTGGACAGCCCCTGCTTC
CAWSLLDSPCF
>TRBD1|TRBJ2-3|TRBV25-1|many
TGTGCCAGCAGGCCAGGGGGACCAGATACGCAGTATTTT
CASRPGGPDTQYF
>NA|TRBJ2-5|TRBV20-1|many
TGCAGTGCTAGAGATCAAACCCCGTTACAAGAGACCCAGTACTTC
CSARDQTPLQETQYF
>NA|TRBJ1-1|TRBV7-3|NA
TGTGCCAGCAGCCACGGGGACCGAACAGTGAGTGAAGCTTTCTTT
CASSHGDRTVSEAFF
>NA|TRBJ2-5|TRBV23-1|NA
TGCGCCAGCAGTCAATCTGCAGGGCTTGAGACCCAGTACTTC
CASSQSAGLETQYF
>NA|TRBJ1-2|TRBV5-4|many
TGTGCCAGCAGGATCCAGGGTTTCGGCAACTATGGCTACACCTTC
CASRIQGFGNYGYTF
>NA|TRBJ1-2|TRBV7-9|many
TGTGCCAGCAGCTCAGGGCCTACTAACTATGGCTACACCTTC
CASSSGPTNYGYTF
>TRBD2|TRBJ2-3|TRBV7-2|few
TGTGCCAGCAGGACTAGCGGGGGGGCCTTTGATACGCAGTATTTT
CASRTSGGAFDTQYF
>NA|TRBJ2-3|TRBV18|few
TGTGCCAGCTCACCGCCAGAGTCCCAACGGGTTACGCAGTATTTT
CASSPPESQRVTQYF
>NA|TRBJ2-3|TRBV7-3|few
TGTGCCAGCAGCTCAACCCCCACAGATACGCAGTATTTT
CASSSTPTDTQYF
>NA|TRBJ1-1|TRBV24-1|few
TGTGCCACCAGTGATTTTTCCGGGGGAAAAGCTTTCTTT
CATSDFSGGKAFF
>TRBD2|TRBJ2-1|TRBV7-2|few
TGTGCCAGCAGCTTAGATCTAGCGGAGCACAATGAGCAGTTCTTC
CASSLDLAEHNEQFF
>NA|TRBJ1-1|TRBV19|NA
TGTGCCAGTAGATTGGGACCGATGAACACTGAAGCTTTCTTT
CASRLGPMNTEAFF
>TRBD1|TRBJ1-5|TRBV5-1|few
TGCGCCAGCAGCGTCTCAGGGGGTAATGGCAATCAGCCCCAGCATTTT
CASSVSGGNGNQPQHF
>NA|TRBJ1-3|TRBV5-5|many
TGTGCCAGCAGCCCGGGCGGTATCTCTGGAAACACCATATATTTT
CASSPGGISGNTIYF
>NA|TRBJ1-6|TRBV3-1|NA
TGTGCCAGCAGCTCAGTCCAGGGTTCTGCACCCCTCCACTTT
CASSSVQGSAPLHF
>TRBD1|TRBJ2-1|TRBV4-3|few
TGCGCCAGCAGCATTACAGGGGGCCCCTCTGTCGATGAGCAGTTCTTC
CASSITGGPSVDEQFF
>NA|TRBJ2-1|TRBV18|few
TGTGCCAGCTCACCTCGACCAAATGAGCAGTTCTTC
CASSPRPNEQFF
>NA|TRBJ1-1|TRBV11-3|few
TGTGCCAGCAGCGCGGACACTGAAGCTTTCTTT
CASSADTEAFF
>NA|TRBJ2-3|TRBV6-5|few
TGTGCCAGCACGAACCGGCGCACAGATACGCAGTATTTT
CASTNRRTDTQYF
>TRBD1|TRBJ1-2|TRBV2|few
TGTGCCAGCAGTGGGGACAGGGGAGCCTACACCTTC
CASSGDRGAYTF
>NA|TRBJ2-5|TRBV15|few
TGTGCCACCAGCAGAGAAAGGGGCTTGTCCGAGACCCAGTACTTC
CATSRERGLSETQYF
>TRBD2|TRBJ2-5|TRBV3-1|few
TGTGCCAGCAGCCAAGATTCGAGTAGCGGGGGCCAAGAGACCCAGTACTTC
CASSQDSSSGGQETQYF
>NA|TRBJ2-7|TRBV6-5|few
TGTGCCAGCAGTTACCCTCAACAGGGAGGTCTCTACGAGCAGTACTTC
CASSYPQQGGLYEQYF
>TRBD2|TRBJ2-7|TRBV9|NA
TGTGCCAGCAGCGTAGGCCCCGGGACTAGCTACGAGCAGTACTTC
CASSVGPGTSYEQYF
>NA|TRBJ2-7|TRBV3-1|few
TGTGCCAGCAGCCATGACCCTAACGAGCAGTACTTC
CASSHDPNEQYF
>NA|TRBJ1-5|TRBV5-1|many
TGCGCCAGCAGCTTGAATAAAGGTCAGCCCCAGCATTTT
CASSLNKGQPQHF
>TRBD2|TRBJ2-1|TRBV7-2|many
TGTGCCAGCAGCTTATTTGCGGCTAGCGGGAGGTCATACAATGAGCAGTTCTTC
CASSLFAASGRSYNEQFF
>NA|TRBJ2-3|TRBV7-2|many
TGTGCCAGCAGCTTACTAGGTTTAGATACGCAGTATTTT
CASSLLGLDTQYF
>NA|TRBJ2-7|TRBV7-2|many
TGTGCCAGCAGCTTAGGGGTAGCGGCAGGTGAGCAGTACTTC
CASSLGVAAGEQYF
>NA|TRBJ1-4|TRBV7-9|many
TGTGCCAGCAGCTTACGGGGGTTTGGCGAAAAACTGTTTTTT
CASSLRGFGEKLFF
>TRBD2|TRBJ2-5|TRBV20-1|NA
TGCAGTGCTAGCGGTGGACTAGCGGGGGAAGAGACCCAGTACTTC
CSASGGLAGEETQYF
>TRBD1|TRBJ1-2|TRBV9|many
TGTGCCAGCAGCGTAGAACAGGGGGCAGGTGGCTACACCTTC
CASSVEQGAGGYTF
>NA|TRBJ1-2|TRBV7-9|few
TGTGCCTGTACAGGGCAGGGTAACTATGGCTACACCTTC
CACTGQGNYGYTF
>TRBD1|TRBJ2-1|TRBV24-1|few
TGTGCCACCGGACGGGACAGAGGCTACAATGAGCAGTTCTTC
CATGRDRGYNEQFF